This entry lists 8 T cell receptor beta chains sequenced from one sample in a study of cytomegalovirus exposure and HLA in healthy donors. Researchers ran the PCR with 60 Vbeta and 13 Jbeta primers. Assay: immunoSEQ multiplex PCR; the TCRdb copy retains only in-frame clones and omits some. The sample comprises under 150,000 clones, roughly 82% of which are singletons, and approximately 1% rests with the top ten. Sequencing was performed on PBMCs. Receptors were obtained from a boy aged 5-17 years in good health and CMV-seronegative.

The chain recombines TRBV4-2 with TRBJ1-4; D is possibly TRBD1 (5 bases). V was shortened by 2 bases and J by 7 bases, with 23 bases between the two germline ends. This CDR3 contains 18 residues. Germline V gives CDR1 LGHNA, CDR2 YNFKEQ. CDR3 loop: CASSQYILGEGRGEKLFF. In DNA, the CDR3 is TGTGCCAGCAGCCAATATATACTAGGCGAGGGGCGGGGTGAAAAACTGTTTTTT.

The chain is built from TRBV2 and TRBJ2-1; 11 bases are a match to TRBD2. The germline V gene has CDR1 SNHLY and CDR2 FYNNEI. V shed 8 bases and J 6 bases; nucleotides not matched to a gene: 6. The CDR3 has 14 amino acids. DNA for the CDR3: TGTGCCAGCCGATTAGCGGGAGGGAGCAATGAGCAGTTCTTC. Its protein is CASRLAGGSNEQFF.

The chain carries TRBV7-9 and TRBJ2-5; 8 positions match TRBD1. This CDR3 has 14 amino acids. Germline loops: CDR1 SEHNR, CDR2 FQNEAQ (reference sequence). With 5 bases clipped from V and 5 bases from J, the junction kept 7 bases outside the gene matches. CDR3: CASSLPRDRETQYF. CDR3 sequence (DNA): TGTGCCAGCAGCCTTCCCCGGGACAGGGAGACCCAGTACTTC.

CDR3 DNA sequence: TGTGCCAGCAGCTTCACTAGCGGGAGGGACAATGAGCAGTTCTTC. Protein: CASSFTSGRDNEQFF. The chain is built from TRBV11-3 and TRBJ2-1, with 13 bases lining up with TRBD2. Germline loops: CDR1 SGHNT, CDR2 YENEEA. With 3 bases clipped from V and 5 bases from J, the junction kept 1 base outside the gene matches. The CDR3 sequence is 15 residues long.

This clone was observed a handful of times. The chain links TRBV6-5 to TRBJ2-2; D is ambiguous. Trimming removed 2 bases from V and 3 bases from J, with 4 bases in between. The CDR3 runs to 13 residues. From germline, CDR1 is MNHEY and CDR2 SVGAGI. CDR3 residues: CASSYVYTGELFF. CDR3 in DNA: TGTGCCAGCAGTTACGTATACACCGGGGAGCTGTTTTTT.

V is TRBV6-1 and J is TRBJ2-7, with D perhaps TRBD1 (5 bases). The CDR3 has 11 residues. V was clipped by 5 bases and J by 4 bases, with 6 bases between them. CDR1 is MNHNS, CDR2 SASEGT, per germline. In nucleotides, the CDR3 is TGTGCCAGCAGTTACAGGTACGAGCAGTACTTC. This sequence encodes CASSYRYEQYF.

With respect to this clone: An end of the junction does not agree with germline; a read error may underlie this. The V call is TRBV30, the J call TRBJ2-1; 10 bases agree with TRBD1. The V gene's germline CDR1 is GTSNPN and CDR2 SVGIG (reference sequence). The CDR3 is 11 residues long. The CDR3 is CGTGDYNEQFF. The CDR3 nucleotides are TGCGGGACAGGGGACTACAATGAGCAGTTCTTC.

This CDR3 is CASSQVQTGYNSPLHF. The CDR3 bases are TGTGCCAGCAGCCAAGTCCAGACGGGATATAATTCACCCCTCCACTTT. This sequence joins TRBV4-2 and TRBJ1-6; no clear D gene. Trimming cost V 1 base and J 4 bases, with 11 bases left between them. The CDR3 length is 16 residues. Germline V gene data show CDR1 as LGHNA and CDR2 as YNFKEQ.